The sample holds a few counts of the clone carrying this T cell receptor beta chain. The antigen is not known. This specimen comes from a study of blood T cells in healthy people across ages. Study-wide points: Estimated diversity that came from one million T cells was considered an underestimate.

A second roughly 7 to 12 cycle PCR used barcoded and J-beta primers. MiXCR, applied by TCRdb to the 5' RACE reads, yields one record per CDR3 protein. The sample records under 850,000 distinct CDR3 sequences, under 40% being singletons. The CDR3 spans 12 residues. The germline V and J ends were trimmed by 5 bases and 8 bases, with 13 bases remaining between them. CDR1 and CDR2 (germline): DFQATT, SNEGSKA (reference sequence). Each donor had ten milliliters of peripheral blood drawn. Sequencing was carried out using blood. V and J are TRBV20-1 and TRBJ2-1; TRBD1 might be the D (5 bases). The sequence came from a young man in good health. CDR3 amino acids: CSAGHFKDEQFF. The CDR3 DNA follows: TGCAGTGCTGGACACTTCAAGGATGAGCAGTTCTTC.